Sequencing of this T cell receptor beta chain was carried out in a study of chemoradiotherapy in HPV16-positive cancers. Study-level points and caveats: For HPV16-positive patients, expanding HPV-responsive T cells associated with longer recurrence-free survival.

A word on this clone: The target antigen is unknown.

This CDR3 spans 16 amino acids. V was pared by 3 bases and J by 2 bases, with 6 bases of the junction left unmatched. CDR1 is LGHNA, CDR2 YSLEER, per germline. Data came from immunoSEQ multiplex PCR; TCRdb stores just in-frame clones and leaves some out. The sample lists 50,000 to 55,000 clones, roughly nine tenths occurring once. The sample consisted of blood, taken from a patient who underwent chemoradiotherapy. The chain recombines TRBV4-3 with TRBJ2-5; 10 bases line up with TRBD1. This TCR derives from a human donor with HPV-associated anogenital cancer. CDR3 coding DNA: TGCGCCAGCAGCCAGGGCGGACAGGGGGGTCAAGAGACCCAGTACTTC. Its translation: CASSQGGQGGQETQYF.